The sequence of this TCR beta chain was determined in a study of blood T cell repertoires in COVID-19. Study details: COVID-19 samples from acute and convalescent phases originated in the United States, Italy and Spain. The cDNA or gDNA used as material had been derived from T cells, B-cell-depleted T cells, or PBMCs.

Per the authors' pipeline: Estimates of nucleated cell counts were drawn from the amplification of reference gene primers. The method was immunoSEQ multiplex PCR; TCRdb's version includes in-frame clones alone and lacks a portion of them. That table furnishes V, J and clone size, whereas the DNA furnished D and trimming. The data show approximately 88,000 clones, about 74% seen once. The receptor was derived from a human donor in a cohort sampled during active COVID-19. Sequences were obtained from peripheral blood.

This CDR3 reads CASNYGGVNSPLHF. Written as DNA, the CDR3 is TGTGCCAGCAACTACGGGGGAGTCAATTCACCCCTCCACTTT. V usage is TRBV2 and J usage is TRBJ1-6, with TRBD1 as a possible D gene (5 bases). Between the trimmed V and J ends, which lost 7 bases and 7 bases, there was a span of 14 bases. CDR1 is SNHLY, CDR2 FYNNEI, per germline. The CDR3 runs to 14 residues. Full variable domain (rest looked up from reference TRBV2 and TRBJ1-6): EPEVTQTPSHQVTQMGQEVILRCVPISNHLYFYWYRQILGQKVEFLVSFYNNEISEKSEIFDDQFSVERPDGSNFTLKIRSTKLEDSAMYFCASNYGGVNSPLHFGNGTRLTVT.